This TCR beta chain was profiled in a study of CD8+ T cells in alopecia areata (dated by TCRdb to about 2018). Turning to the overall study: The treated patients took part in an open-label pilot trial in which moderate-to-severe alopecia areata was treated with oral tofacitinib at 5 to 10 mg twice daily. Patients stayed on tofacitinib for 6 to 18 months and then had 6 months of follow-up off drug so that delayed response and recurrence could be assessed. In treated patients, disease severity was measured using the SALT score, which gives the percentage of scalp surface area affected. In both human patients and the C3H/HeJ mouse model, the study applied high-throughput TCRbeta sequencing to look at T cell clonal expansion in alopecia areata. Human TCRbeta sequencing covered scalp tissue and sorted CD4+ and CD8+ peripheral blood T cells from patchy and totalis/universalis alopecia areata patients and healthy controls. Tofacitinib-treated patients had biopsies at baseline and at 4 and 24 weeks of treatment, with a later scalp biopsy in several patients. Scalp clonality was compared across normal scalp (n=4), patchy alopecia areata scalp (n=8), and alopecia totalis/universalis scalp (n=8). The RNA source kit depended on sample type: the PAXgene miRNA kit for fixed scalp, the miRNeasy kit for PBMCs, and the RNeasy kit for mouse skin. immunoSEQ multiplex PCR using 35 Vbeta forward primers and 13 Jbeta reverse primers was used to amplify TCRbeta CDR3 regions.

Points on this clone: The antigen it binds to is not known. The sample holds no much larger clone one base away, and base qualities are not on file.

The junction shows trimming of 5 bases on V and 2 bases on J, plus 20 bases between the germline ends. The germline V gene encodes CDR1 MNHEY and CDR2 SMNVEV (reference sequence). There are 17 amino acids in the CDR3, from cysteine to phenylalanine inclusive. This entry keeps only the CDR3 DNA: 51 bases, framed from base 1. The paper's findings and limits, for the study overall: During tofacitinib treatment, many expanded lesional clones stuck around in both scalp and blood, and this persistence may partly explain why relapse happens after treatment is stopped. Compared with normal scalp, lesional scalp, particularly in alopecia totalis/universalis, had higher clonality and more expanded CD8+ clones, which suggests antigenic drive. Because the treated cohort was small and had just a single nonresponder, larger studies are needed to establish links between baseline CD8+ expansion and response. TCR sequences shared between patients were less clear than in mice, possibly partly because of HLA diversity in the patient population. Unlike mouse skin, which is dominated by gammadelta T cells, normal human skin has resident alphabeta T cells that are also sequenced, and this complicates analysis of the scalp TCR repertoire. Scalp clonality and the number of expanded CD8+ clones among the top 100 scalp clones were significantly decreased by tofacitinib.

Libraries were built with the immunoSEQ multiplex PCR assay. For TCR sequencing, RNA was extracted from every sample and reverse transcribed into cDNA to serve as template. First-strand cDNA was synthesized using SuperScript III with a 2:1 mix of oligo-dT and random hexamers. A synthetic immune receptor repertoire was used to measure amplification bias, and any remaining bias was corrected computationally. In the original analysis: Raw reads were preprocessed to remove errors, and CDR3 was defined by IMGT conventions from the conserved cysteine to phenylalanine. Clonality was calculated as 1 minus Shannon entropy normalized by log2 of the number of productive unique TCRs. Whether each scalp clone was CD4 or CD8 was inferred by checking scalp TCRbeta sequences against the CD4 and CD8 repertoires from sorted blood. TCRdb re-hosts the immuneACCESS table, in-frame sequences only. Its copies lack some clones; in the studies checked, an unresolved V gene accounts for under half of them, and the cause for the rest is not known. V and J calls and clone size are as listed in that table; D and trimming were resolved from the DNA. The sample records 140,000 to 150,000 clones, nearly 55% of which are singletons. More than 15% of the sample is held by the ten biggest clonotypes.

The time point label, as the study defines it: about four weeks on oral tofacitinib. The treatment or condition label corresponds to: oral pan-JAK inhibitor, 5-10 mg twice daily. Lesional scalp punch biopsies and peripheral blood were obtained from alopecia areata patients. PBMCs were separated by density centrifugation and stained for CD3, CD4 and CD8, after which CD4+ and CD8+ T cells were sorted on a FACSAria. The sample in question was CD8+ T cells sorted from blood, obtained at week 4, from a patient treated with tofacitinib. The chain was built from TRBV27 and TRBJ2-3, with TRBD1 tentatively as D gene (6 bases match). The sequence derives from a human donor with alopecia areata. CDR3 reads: CASSVDHREPLTDTQYF. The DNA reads TGTGCCAGCAGTGTGGACCACAGGGAACCCCTCACAGATACGCAGTATTTT.